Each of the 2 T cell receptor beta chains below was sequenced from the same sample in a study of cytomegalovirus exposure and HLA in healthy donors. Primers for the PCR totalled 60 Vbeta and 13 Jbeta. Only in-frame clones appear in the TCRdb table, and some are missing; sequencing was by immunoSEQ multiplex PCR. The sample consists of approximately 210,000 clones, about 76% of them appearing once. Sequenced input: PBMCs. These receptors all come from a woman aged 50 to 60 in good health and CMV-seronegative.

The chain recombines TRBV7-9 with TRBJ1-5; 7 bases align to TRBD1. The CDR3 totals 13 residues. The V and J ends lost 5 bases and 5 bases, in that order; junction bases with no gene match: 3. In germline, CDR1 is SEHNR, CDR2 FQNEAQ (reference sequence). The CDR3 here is CASSPGQHQPQHF. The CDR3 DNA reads TGTGCCAGCAGCCCGGGACAGCATCAGCCCCAGCATTTT. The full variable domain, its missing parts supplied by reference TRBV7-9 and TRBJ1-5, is DTGVSQNPRHKITKRGQNVTFRCDPISEHNRLYWYRQTLGQGPEFLTYFQNEAQLEKSRLLSDRFSAERPKGSFSTLEIQRTEQGDSAMYLCASSPGQHQPQHFGDGTRLSIL.

The DNA of the CDR3 is TGTGCCAGCAGACAGTCCTATGGCTACACCTTC. Translated: CASRQSYGYTF. This rearrangement joins TRBV28 to TRBJ1-2; D is unclear. Germline loops: CDR1 MDHEN, CDR2 SYDVKM. Trimming took 6 bases from V and 4 from J, leaving 6 bases between them. The CDR3 length is 11 residues.